These 7 T cell receptor beta chains were sequenced from one sample in a study of T cell repertoires in ileal Crohn's disease. Clones were read by immunoSEQ multiplex PCR, and TCRdb kept only the in-frame ones, dropping some. The sample shows about 8,400 clones, approximately 96% of them seen only once. Sequenced sample: ileal tissue. The receptor source for this set is an adult with Crohn's disease.

The rearrangement links TRBV5-1 to TRBJ2-2, with 10 bases identical to TRBD2. The ends lost 2 bases at V and 5 bases at J; junction bases unmatched: 3. This CDR3 spans 15 amino acids. CDR1 SGHRS and CDR2 YFSETQ come from the germline V gene. The CDR3 spells CASSFNSGGTGELFF. The CDR3 nucleotides are TGCGCCAGCAGCTTCAATAGCGGGGGGACCGGGGAGCTGTTTTTT.

This clone was detected only once. The chain is built from TRBV2 and TRBJ2-7; no reliable D call. The CDR3 consists of 12 residues. The germline V gene encodes CDR1 SNHLY and CDR2 FYNNEI. The V end was cut by 5 bases, the J end by 3 bases, with 8 bases between. The CDR3 here is CASSLTDYEQYV. In nucleotides, the CDR3 is TGTGCCAGCAGTCTCACAGACTACGAGCAGTACGTC.

The gene calls are TRBV5-4 and TRBJ2-5, with TRBD2 matching over 8 bases. This CDR3 is built from 16 residues. The V and J ends lost 3 bases and 5 bases, in that order; junction bases with no gene match: 12. From germline, CDR1 is SGHNT and CDR2 YYREEE (reference sequence). The DNA for the CDR3 is TGTGCCAGCAGCTCCCGTCGGGGGGGAGCTCGGGAGACCCAGTACTTC. Its protein product is CASSSRRGGARETQYF.

The J gene is TRBJ1-6, the V gene TRBV5-1; D not certain. The CDR3 is made up of 14 amino acids. Between the trimmed V and J ends, which lost 0 bases and 6 bases, there was a span of 7 bases. CDR1 and CDR2 (germline): SGHRS, YFSETQ. Written as DNA, the CDR3 is TGCGCCAGCAGCTTGGTTGGTAGTAATTCACCCCTCCACTTT. This encodes CASSLVGSNSPLHF.

This sequence joins TRBV18 and TRBJ2-2; 8 positions agree with TRBD2. The CDR3 is 16 amino acids. The germline gives CDR1 KGHSH, CDR2 LQKENI. With 4 bases clipped from V and 4 bases from J, the junction kept 8 bases outside the gene matches. DNA for the CDR3: TGTGCCAGCTCACGGCAGACTAGCGAACTCACCGGGGAGCTGTTTTTT. Its translation: CASSRQTSELTGELFF.

The chain combines TRBV11-2 with TRBJ2-2, with 12 positions matching TRBD2. The V gene end was trimmed by 4 bases and the J gene end by 5 bases; junction bases not matched to a gene: 11. This CDR3 spans 18 amino acids. Germline CDR1 and CDR2: SGHAT and FQNNGV. CDR3 residues: CASSSRPSGGAQTGELFF. The CDR3 coding sequence is TGTGCCAGCAGCTCTCGCCCTAGCGGGGGGGCGCAGACCGGGGAGCTGTTTTTT.

This rearrangement joins TRBV7-9 to TRBJ2-7, with D possibly TRBD2 on 5 matching bases. From germline, CDR1 is SEHNR and CDR2 FQNEAQ (reference sequence). Trimming removed 3 bases at V and 2 bases at J, with 11 bases between. The CDR3 spans 14 residues. CDR3 in DNA: TGTGCCAGCAGCTTCGAGGGTTCCCCCTACGAGCAGTACGTC. Translated: CASSFEGSPYEQYV.